This T cell receptor beta chain comes out of a study of shared clonotypes between healthy human individuals. Study-wide findings and caveats: Shared clonotypes: about 5.3% naive CD4, 3.5% to 4% naive CD8, under 2.5% memory CD4, more than 0.3% memory CD8. With few donors, the genetic and exposure-history diversity represented was limited.

It was at deep level that the assay was run. Sequencing was performed with immunoSEQ multiplex PCR; in TCRdb, only in-frame clones are kept and a portion is missing. Of some 2,500,000 clones listed, roughly 90% are singletons. Note on this clone: Its antigen is as yet unknown.

The sequencing sample was made of naive CD4+ T cells from PBMCs. This sample's subset: CD45RA+ positively selected. The sequence was obtained from a man aged 18 to 35 in good health. Some clones in this sample may be carry-over from other donors' samples.

CDR3 region: CASSASVESNTEAFF. In nucleotides, the CDR3 is TGTGCCAGCAGCGCCTCCGTGGAATCGAACACTGAAGCTTTCTTT. The rearrangement uses TRBV5-4 and TRBJ1-1; the D is unclear. V lost 4 bases and J lost 1, with 14 bases in between. Per germline, CDR1 SGHNT and CDR2 YYREEE (reference sequence). The CDR3 sequence is 15 residues long.